The 13 T cell receptor beta chains below were found in one sample sequenced in a study of T-cell reconstitution after alpha-beta-depleted transplantation in children. Using unique molecular identifiers, the investigators prepared the TCRbeta library. TCRdb used MiXCR to reprocess the PCR reads, holding one entry per CDR3 protein. Among about a million distinct CDR3 sequences, about 29% were seen once, and the ten largest hold about 28%. The sample was PBMCs, mostly from graft donor cells, taken 360 days after TCRalphabeta/CD19-depleted stem cell transplant. These receptors were taken from a boy in the first two years of life who had a stem cell transplant for SCID, so the T cells may come from the graft donor.

This CDR3 reads CATSSGLRFNQPQHF. The CDR3 DNA follows: TGTGCCACCAGCAGCGGATTACGGTTCAATCAGCCCCAGCATTTT. The rearrangement joins TRBV15 to TRBJ1-5; D is ambiguous. Trimming stripped 3 bases from V and 3 bases from J, with 12 bases between. CDR3 length equals 15 residues. Germline V gene lookup returns CDR1 LNHNV and CDR2 YYDKDF (reference sequence).

A few counts support this clonotype. The chain uses TRBV7-3 and TRBJ2-1; 12 bases line up with TRBD2. The CDR3 contains 14 residues. Germline V gene lookup returns CDR1 SGHTA and CDR2 FQGTGA. V was clipped by 9 bases and J by 10 bases; unmatched bases: 10. The CDR3 coding sequence is TGTGCCAGTGCTAGCGGGGGGGCCCGACGAGAGCAGTTCTTC. Encoded protein: CASASGGARREQFF.

This clonotype was seen a handful of times. This chain connects TRBV12-3 or TRBV12-4 to TRBJ2-7; D call uncertain. Trimming cost V 2 bases and J 9 bases, with 8 bases left between them. CDR3 length: 11 residues. In nucleotides, the CDR3 is TGTGCCAGCAGTTTACTAGAACGGCAGTACTTC. Translation: CASSLLERQYF.

V usage is TRBV20-1 and J usage is TRBJ2-1; 8 bases are a match to TRBD2. V lost 0 bases, J lost 3 bases, and 4 bases stayed unmatched. The CDR3 contains 15 residues. Germline assignment: CDR1 DFQATT and CDR2 SNEGSKA (reference sequence). As DNA, the CDR3 is TGCAGTGCTAGAGAGGTAGCGGGACGCTACAATGAGCAGTTCTTC. Residues: CSAREVAGRYNEQFF.

In its sample, this clonotype was seen a few times. The CDR3 nucleotides read TGTGCCAGCAGTTTAGGCGGAGGCCGCGGGGGTTACAATGAGCAGTTCTTC. Translated, it gives CASSLGGGRGGYNEQFF. This chain links TRBV27 with TRBJ2-1; TRBD2 matches at 7 bases. Germline V gene sequence: CDR1 MNHEY, CDR2 SMNVEV (reference sequence). The CDR3 extends over 17 amino acids. The V segment lost 2 bases and the J segment 4 bases; nucleotides outside the gene matches: 11.

The gene calls are TRBV12-3 or TRBV12-4 and TRBJ2-2; weak D call: TRBD1 (6 bases). The CDR3 is 16 residues long. With 6 bases removed from V and 4 bases from J, the gap between germline ends came to 18 bases. CDR3 sequence reads: CASRPGAGASTGELFF. CDR3 nucleotide sequence: TGTGCCAGCAGGCCCGGGGCAGGGGCGTCCACCGGGGAGCTGTTTTTT.

This clonotype was detected only a few times. As DNA, the CDR3 is TGTGCCAGCGGACCACGCCAGGGGGGTGAGCAGTTCTTC. It encodes CASGPRQGGEQFF. The rearrangement links TRBV4-2 to TRBJ2-1, with D possibly being TRBD1 (7 bases). The CDR3 is 13 residues long. Trimming pared 8 bases from V and 9 bases from J, leaving 17 bases between. Germline V gives CDR1 LGHNA, CDR2 YNFKEQ.

This clonotype was detected only once. The chain links TRBV4-1 to TRBJ1-6, with 11 bases identical to TRBD1. With 3 bases clipped from V and 8 bases from J, the junction kept 15 bases outside the gene matches. The CDR3 runs to 19 residues. Germline loops: CDR1 MGHRA, CDR2 YSYEKL. The CDR3 nucleotides read TGCGCCAGCAGCCAGATAATATCGGACAGGGGGCTCGGGTATTCACCCCTCCACTTT. It yields the protein CASSQIISDRGLGYSPLHF.

The gene calls are TRBV4-3 and TRBJ1-5, with D uncertain. V lost 1 base, J lost 6 bases, and 10 bases lay in between. Looked up from germline, CDR1 is LGHNA and CDR2 is YSLEER. CDR3 size: 14 residues. The CDR3 region is CASSQVDGGQPQHF. CDR3 in DNA: TGCGCCAGCAGCCAAGTGGACGGAGGTCAGCCCCAGCATTTT.

The rearrangement links TRBV11-3 to TRBJ2-5; tentative D call: TRBD1 (5 bases). This CDR3 is 14 amino acids long. With 5 bases removed from V and 3 bases from J, the gap between germline ends came to 13 bases. CDR1 SGHNT and CDR2 YENEEA come from the germline V gene. CDR3 DNA sequence: TGTGCCAGCAGCCCAGGGCTCAGGGAAGAGACCCAGTACTTC. Protein: CASSPGLREETQYF.

The chain recombines TRBV18 with TRBJ1-6; no clear D. The CDR3 has 13 amino acids. The V gene's germline CDR1 is KGHSH and CDR2 LQKENI. The V end lost 4 bases, the J end lost 10 bases, and 11 bases lay between the germline ends. The CDR3 loop is CASSRLRHSPLHF. In DNA, the CDR3 is TGTGCCAGCTCACGCCTGCGGCACTCACCCCTCCACTTT. The full variable domain, its missing parts supplied by reference TRBV18 and TRBJ1-6, is NAGVMQNPRHLVRRRGQEARLRCSPMKGHSHVYWYRQLPEEGLKFMVYLQKENIIDESGMPKERFSAEFPKEGPSILRIQQVVRGDSAAYFCASSRLRHSPLHFGNGTRLTVT.

The table lists this clonotype with a few counts. V is TRBV14 and J is TRBJ1-2; D not certain. Trimming stripped 1 base from V and 8 bases from J, with 11 bases between. This CDR3 region has 13 residues. Germline CDR1 reads SGHDN; CDR2 reads FVKESK. The CDR3 region has the DNA TGTGCCAGCAGCCAAGGCGGGCGCCCCGGCTACACCTTC. Translation: CASSQGGRPGYTF.

On this clonotype: The junction shows a germline mismatch at one end, possibly a read error. The J gene is TRBJ2-5, the V gene TRBV2; 7 bases line up with TRBD2. Germline values: CDR1 SNHLY, CDR2 FYNNEI. The CDR3 extends over 14 amino acids. Here the CDR3 DNA reads TGTGCCAGCAGTGAGCTGTGGGGGGGAGAGACCGAGTACTTC. Its translation is CASSELWGGETEYF.